This record looks at one TCR beta chain sequence and its context. This receptor's antigen is unknown. The record has no base qualities; no much larger clone is one base away. The sample originates from a study of spatial heterogeneity in lung cancer (dated by TCRdb to between 2017 and 2020). Study-level background: Beta-chain transcripts were consistently detected in greater numbers than alpha-chain transcripts, which likely reflected higher beta-chain transcript abundance. In the raw uncorrected reads, each unique combination of TCR and UMI appeared on average more than ten times. At surgery, both alpha and beta chains were TCR-sequenced in fewer than 250 tumor regions, approximately 64 matched nontumor lung samples and just over 55 PBMC samples. Nonsynonymous mutation counts, determined by whole-exome sequencing of tumor tissue, were related to features of the TCR repertoire. TCR transcript counts in tumor regions correlated strongly with a T cell transcriptional module score from matched bulk RNA-seq. In non-small cell lung cancer, the study quantitatively compared TCR alpha and beta repertoires across several tumor regions, matched nontumor lung, and blood. What the research found in general, with its limitations: Additional single-cell paired TCR alpha and beta sequencing was considered necessary to confirm, at a functional level, the hypothesis that regional TCRs recognize regional mutations. Counts of ubiquitous and regional expanded TCRs were found to correlate with counts of ubiquitous and regional nonsynonymous mutations, respectively. The tumor nonsynonymous mutation count correlated with the number of expanded intratumoral alpha and beta TCRs. TCR-seq coverage of tumor T cells was estimated to be only roughly 7% for alpha chains and more than 11% for beta chains.

According to the study, the label for this sample's time point signals: sample taken at primary tumor resection. The donors were about 65 patients from the lung TRACERx cohort who had early-stage, untreated non-small cell lung cancer. Whole RNA extracted from tumor and nontumor lung tissue, or from cryopreserved PBMC samples, was used for TCR sequencing without cell sorting. Patients were selected for TCR sequencing only if sufficient RNA was available from at least two tumor regions. Before being selected, tumor and adjacent nontumor lung specimens were reviewed by a lung pathologist. According to the germline V gene, CDR1 reads LGHNA and CDR2 reads YSLEER. V lost 2 bases and J lost 2 bases, and the count of bases not matched to a germline gene is 5. From its cysteine to its phenylalanine, the CDR3 spans 16 amino acids. Just CDR3 DNA is preserved here, 48 bases in frame from base 1. The library was obtained by 5' RACE. TCRdb lists the instrument as NextSeq 500. The TCR library protocol attached a unique molecular identifier to each TCR cDNA molecule to allow correction of PCR and sequencing errors. As for the authors' bioinformatics: Decombinator tools were used for TCR identification, UMI-based error correction and CDR3 extraction. Expanded TCRs were defined as those above a frequency of 2 per 1,000, corresponding to the top 1% of the tumor frequency distribution. Expanded tumor TCRs were classed as regional if statistically deemed absent (corrected P<0.05) from at least one tumor region, otherwise ubiquitous. Rényi diversity was computed with the R vegan package after subsampling each repertoire 100 times to 5,000 TCRs. CDR3 similarity networks were constructed using string-kernel similarity of amino acid triplets, with links drawn between CDR3s whose pairwise similarity was above 0.82. TCRdb redid the processing of the public reads, applying fastp at Q25 and MiXCR, and retained in-frame beta chains. Entries that share a CDR3 protein sequence are merged under the most common genes and DNA. The V and J calls were determined by TCRdb, not by the authors. The sample table shows 4,000 or so distinct CDR3 sequences, and over 6.5% are seen once. The top ten clones comprise about 8.3% of the sample.

This specimen was lung tumor tissue, taken at surgery. The sequence joins TRBV4-3 to TRBJ2-2, with 7 bases aligning to TRBD2. This TCR came from a male donor with early-stage non-small cell lung cancer. The DNA is TGCGCCAGCAGCCAACAAGCGGGACCAAACACCGGGGAGCTGTTTTTT. It translates to CASSQQAGPNTGELFF.